This T cell receptor (beta chain) was obtained from a study of cytomegalovirus exposure and HLA in healthy donors. Background on the study: Early released data comprised 80 million or so unique TCRs from HLA-typed donors.

V was clipped by 0 bases and J by 4 bases, with 11 bases between them. The CDR3 is 15 amino acids. Germline-derived CDR1 and CDR2 are SGHRS and YFSETQ. With respect to this clone: Its matching antigen is unknown.

Regarding the study as a whole: Relative to the roughly 700-donor mean, N-insertions were reportedly fewer in an Asian-associated ancestry cluster in a later analysis. In an earlier analysis, in around 590 donors, most V segments appeared productive either ~87% or ~30% of the time. The sole available immune exposure information was CMV serostatus.

PCR used 60 Vbeta primers and 13 Jbeta primers. Profiling relied on immunoSEQ multiplex PCR, and the TCRdb table lists in-frame clones only, not all of them. The sample shows 90,000 to 110,000 clones, over 70% of them seen only once. The receptor comes from a woman between 40 and 50 years old in good health and CMV-seropositive. Material: PBMCs. V gene TRBV5-1 combines with J gene TRBJ1-5; D is perhaps TRBD1 (5 bases). The CDR3 spells CASSLGGVGNQPQHF. As DNA, the CDR3 is TGCGCCAGCAGCTTGGGGGGGGTAGGGAATCAGCCCCAGCATTTT.